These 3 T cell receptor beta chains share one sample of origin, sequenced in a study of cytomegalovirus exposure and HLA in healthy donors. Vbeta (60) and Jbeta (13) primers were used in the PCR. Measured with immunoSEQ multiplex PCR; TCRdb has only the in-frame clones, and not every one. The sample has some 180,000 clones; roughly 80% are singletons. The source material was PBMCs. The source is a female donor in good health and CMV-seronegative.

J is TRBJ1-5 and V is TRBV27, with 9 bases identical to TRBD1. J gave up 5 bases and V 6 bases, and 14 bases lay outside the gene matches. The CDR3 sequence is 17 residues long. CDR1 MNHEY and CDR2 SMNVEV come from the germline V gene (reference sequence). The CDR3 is CASSPREATGGHQPQHF. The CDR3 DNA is TGTGCCAGCAGCCCCCGCGAGGCGACAGGGGGGCATCAGCCCCAGCATTTT.

This chain's CDR3 is CASSVASIVGASGNTIYF. CDR3 DNA: TGTGCCAGCAGCGTAGCTTCGATCGTGGGGGCCTCTGGAAACACCATATATTTT. The chain is built from TRBV9 and TRBJ1-3; D may be TRBD1 (6 bases). CDR3 length equals 18 residues. The V gene's germline CDR1 is SGDLS and CDR2 YYNGEE. Trimming pared 0 bases from V and 0 bases from J, leaving 16 bases between.

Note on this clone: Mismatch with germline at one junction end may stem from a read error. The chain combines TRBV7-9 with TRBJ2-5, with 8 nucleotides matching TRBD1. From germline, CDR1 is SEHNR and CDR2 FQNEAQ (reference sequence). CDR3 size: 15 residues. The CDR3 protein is CSSGTWTGTIETQYF. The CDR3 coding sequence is TGTTCCAGCGGTACCTGGACAGGGACAATTGAGACCCAGTACTTC.